This is a list of T cell receptor beta chains from one sample in a study of long-term antiretroviral therapy in people with HIV. Sequencing used immunoSEQ multiplex PCR; TCRdb keeps in-frame clones, though not all of them. This sample has around 36,000 clones, with 65% to 80% found just once. The source was unsorted PBMCs, collected 3 years after starting antiretroviral therapy. The receptors derive from a man aged 45-65 years with HIV. The CDR3 runs from the conserved cysteine through the conserved F or W. D genes are given only for firm matches. The size entry is marked missing in some rows and otherwise reads once, few, many or a size class.

j_call v_call clone_size d_call cdr3_nt cdr3_aa
TRBJ2-1 TRBV5-4 . TRBD2 TGTGCCAGCAGATGGGGACTAGCTGACGGGGAGCAGTTCTTC CASRWGLADGEQFF
TRBJ2-3 TRBV5-4 . . TGTGCCAGCAGCATAGACACAGATACGCAGTATTTT CASSIDTDTQYF
TRBJ1-5 TRBV30 . . TGTGCCTGGAAGACTCAGAATCAGCCCCAGCATTTT CAWKTQNQPQHF
TRBJ2-3 TRBV7-9 . . TGTGCCAGCAGCTCGAGGGCTAGCGCCCTTTCCACAGATACGCAGTATTTT CASSSRASALSTDTQYF
TRBJ2-7 TRBV7-9 . . TGTGCCAGCAGCCCCACGGGGGCCTACGAGCAGTACTTC CASSPTGAYEQYF
TRBJ1-3 TRBV10-3 . . TGTGCCATCAGTGAAGGGGGACGAGAAAACACCATATATTTT CAISEGGRENTIYF
TRBJ2-2 TRBV11-2 once . TGTGCCAGCAGCTTGGGGCGGGTCACCGGGGAGCTGTTTTTT CASSLGRVTGELFF
TRBJ2-7 TRBV7-2 . TRBD2 TGTGCCAGCAGCTTAAGGGCAGCGGGACTGTACGAGCAGTACTTC CASSLRAAGLYEQYF
TRBJ1-4 TRBV29-1 . . TGCAGCGGCATGACAGTGTATAATGAAAAACTGTTTTTT CSGMTVYNEKLFF
TRBJ2-3 TRBV7-9 . TRBD2 TGTGCCAGCAGCTCGAGACTAGCGGGGGGCCGAGGCGACACGCAGTATTTT CASSSRLAGGRGDTQYF
TRBJ1-2 TRBV28 . . TGTGCCAGCAGTTCTGGATATGGCTACACCTTC CASSSGYGYTF
TRBJ1-2 TRBV29-1 . TRBD1 TGCAGCGTTGGACCGGGACAGGAGAACTATGGCTACACCTTC CSVGPGQENYGYTF
TRBJ1-5 TRBV2 few . TGTGCCAGCAGTTCGAGAAATCAGCCCCAGCATTTT CASSSRNQPQHF
TRBJ1-3 TRBV6-5 . . TGTGCCAGCAGTTCTTCTGACAGCGCGCGGAGAAACACCATATATTTT CASSSSDSARRNTIYF
TRBJ1-1 TRBV29-1 . TRBD1 TGCAGCGTTGACAACAGGGGGAACACTGAAGCTTTCTTT CSVDNRGNTEAFF
TRBJ2-3 TRBV5-4 once . TGTGCCAGCAGTTCTCTTACCGGGACATTCAACACTGATACGCAGTATTTT CASSSLTGTFNTDTQYF
TRBJ2-1 TRBV18 . TRBD1 TGTGCCAGCTCCCGACTACAGGGGAGCTCCTACAATGAGCAGTTCTTC CASSRLQGSSYNEQFF
TRBJ1-3 TRBV9 . . TGTGCCAGCAGCTCGTCCCGATATGCTGGAAACACCATATATTTT CASSSSRYAGNTIYF
TRBJ2-7 TRBV18 . . TGTGCCAGCTCACCTTCTCAGGGTGCCTACGAGCAGTACTTC CASSPSQGAYEQYF
TRBJ1-4 TRBV5-1 . TRBD1 TGCGCCAGCAGCTATGGACAGGATAATGAAAAACTGTTTTTT CASSYGQDNEKLFF
TRBJ1-2 TRBV14 . TRBD1 TGTGCCAGCAACAAGGGACAGGAGAACCCGAGCTATGGCTACACCTTC CASNKGQENPSYGYTF
TRBJ1-1 TRBV6-4 . . TGTGCCAGCAGTCGAACAGGGAACACTGAAGCTTTCTTT CASSRTGNTEAFF
TRBJ2-7 TRBV7-9 . TRBD1 TGTGCCAGCAGCCTATCCGGGACAGGCTCCTACGAGCAGTACTTC CASSLSGTGSYEQYF
TRBJ2-7 TRBV11-2 few . TGTGCCAGCAGCTTAACGACAATGCAGTACTTC CASSLTTMQYF
TRBJ2-1 TRBV5-4 . . TGTGCCAGCAGCTCCCCTAGTAACAATGAGCAGTTCTTC CASSSPSNNEQFF
TRBJ2-1 TRBV5-5 . TRBD2 TGTGCCAGCAGCTTGCTCGGGACTAGCGGCCTGGAAGAGCAGTTCTTC CASSLLGTSGLEEQFF
TRBJ1-2 TRBV15 . . TGTGCCACCAGCAGAGCTGGCAGTTTCTTGACCTTC CATSRAGSFLTF
TRBJ2-7 TRBV9 medium-sized . TGTGCCAGCAGCGTAGAGGCAGGGACCTTTTCCTACGAGCAGTACTTC CASSVEAGTFSYEQYF
TRBJ2-5 TRBV29-1 . TRBD1 TGCAGCGTTGAGTTGGCGACAGGGCTACCAAGACCCTACTTC CSVELATGLPRPYF
TRBJ2-7 TRBV29-1 . . TGCAGCGCAATTTCAGGGAGTGGCTACGAGCAGTACTTC CSAISGSGYEQYF
TRBJ2-5 TRBV2 . . TGTGCCAGCAGTCCCGGAATAAGAATAGGGGAGACCCAGTACTTC CASSPGIRIGETQYF
TRBJ2-3 TRBV13 . . TGTGCCAGCAGCCCCCCGGGCTCTAGCACAGATACGCAGTATTTT CASSPPGSSTDTQYF
TRBJ1-2 TRBV5-4 . . TGTGCCAGCAGCTTGGAAGGGGCCGGTTTGCGCTATGGCTACACCTTC CASSLEGAGLRYGYTF
TRBJ2-1 TRBV7-9 . . TGTGCCAGCAGCGCGGGCCCCCGCGGCTCCTACAATGAGCAGTTCTTC CASSAGPRGSYNEQFF
TRBJ2-4 TRBV5-4 . TRBD1 TGTGCCAGCAGCGAAGGGACAGGGGCGAAAAACATTCAGTACTTC CASSEGTGAKNIQYF
TRBJ2-7 TRBV4-1 . . TGCGCCAGCAGCCACCCAGGACAGCCATACGAGCAGTACTTC CASSHPGQPYEQYF
TRBJ2-4 TRBV5-4 . TRBD1 TGTGCCAGCAGCTTGAAGGACAGGGGAAACATTCAGTACTTC CASSLKDRGNIQYF